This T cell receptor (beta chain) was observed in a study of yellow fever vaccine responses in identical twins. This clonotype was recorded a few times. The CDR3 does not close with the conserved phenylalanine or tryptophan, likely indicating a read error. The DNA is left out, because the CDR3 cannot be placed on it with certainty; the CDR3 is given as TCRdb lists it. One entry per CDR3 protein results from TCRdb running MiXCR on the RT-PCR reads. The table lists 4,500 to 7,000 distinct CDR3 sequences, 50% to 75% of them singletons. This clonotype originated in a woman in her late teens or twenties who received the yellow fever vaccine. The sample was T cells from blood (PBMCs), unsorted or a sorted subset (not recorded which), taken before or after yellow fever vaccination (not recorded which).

CDR3 sequence: CSARDPKQPPLC. The V gene is TRBV20-1, the J gene TRBJ2-7; the table's D call, TRBD2, was not checked against the DNA. The CDR3 has 12 amino acids, counting both end residues. Germline-derived CDR1 and CDR2 are DFQATT and SNEGSKA (reference sequence).